The next 27 T cell receptor beta chains were all read from a single sample in a study of CD8+ T cells in alopecia areata. Reverse transcription of extracted RNA yielded cDNA, which provided the sequencing template. Measured with immunoSEQ multiplex PCR; TCRdb has only the in-frame clones, and not every one. The profile shows some 180,000 clones, more than 50% of them singletons. Sequenced: CD8+ T cells sorted from blood. These receptors all stem from a human donor in good health.

V is TRBV5-1 and J is TRBJ1-1, with D maybe TRBD1 (5 bases). The CDR3 runs 14 residues. The germline V gene encodes CDR1 SGHRS and CDR2 YFSETQ. Trimming took off 4 bases at V and 4 bases at J, with 14 bases between the two ends. The CDR3 region is CASSAIPGGTEAFF. The CDR3 DNA is TGCGCCAGCAGCGCCATTCCGGGGGGCACTGAAGCTTTCTTT.

This rearrangement joins TRBV7-2 to TRBJ2-1, with D possibly TRBD2 on 5 matching bases. Looked up from germline, CDR1 is SGHTA and CDR2 is FQGNSA. V shed 3 bases and J shed 7 bases, with 19 bases lying between them. CDR3 length: 16 residues. CDR3 region: CASSLSGWTSGNEQFF. DNA for the CDR3: TGTGCCAGCAGCTTGTCCGGCTGGACTTCGGGGAATGAGCAGTTCTTC.

The rearrangement joins TRBV11-2 to TRBJ2-7, with 10 bases that match TRBD1. From germline, CDR1 is SGHAT and CDR2 FQNNGV. This CDR3 is built from 16 residues. Losses at the gene ends were 1 base for V and 2 bases for J; bases not matched to a gene: 5. CDR3 residues: CASSLARQGATYEQYF. The CDR3 DNA reads as TGTGCCAGCAGCTTAGCCCGACAGGGGGCCACCTACGAGCAGTACTTC.

V gene TRBV29-1 combines with J gene TRBJ1-2; D may be TRBD1 (6 bases). V was pared by 4 bases and J by 4 bases, with 10 bases between. This CDR3 is built from 12 residues. Germline V gives CDR1 SQVTM, CDR2 ANQGSEA. The CDR3 DNA reads as TGCAGCGTTGTTGGGACATCCTATGGCTACACCTTC. Protein product: CSVVGTSYGYTF.

V gene TRBV29-1 combines with J gene TRBJ1-1; D uncertain. This CDR3 region has 11 residues. CDR1 is SQVTM, CDR2 ANQGSEA, per germline. V was clipped by 7 bases and J by 6 bases, with 12 bases between them. CDR3 DNA sequence: TGCAGCGCCGGGTTGGGCGCTGAAGCTTTCTTT. Translation gives CSAGLGAEAFF.

This chain uses TRBV7-2 with TRBJ1-5; D call uncertain. The germline V and J ends were trimmed by 5 bases and 0 bases, with 11 bases remaining between them. Germline V gene lookup returns CDR1 SGHTA and CDR2 FQGNSA. The length of the CDR3 is 15 residues. The CDR3 loop reads CASSHGRYSNQPQHF. The CDR3 DNA is TGTGCCAGCAGCCACGGGAGGTATAGCAATCAGCCCCAGCATTTT.

This clone occurred a few times. The rearrangement links TRBV27 to TRBJ2-1; 9 bases are a match to TRBD2. CDR1 is MNHEY and CDR2 is SMNVEV in the germline V gene (reference sequence). The CDR3 length is 15 residues. With V trimmed by 6 bases and J by 4 bases, 7 bases remained unmatched. CDR3 sequence (DNA): TGTGCCAGCAGACTGCGGGGGGGGAATTACAATGAGCAGTTCTTC. Translated: CASRLRGGNYNEQFF.

The chain links TRBV5-1 to TRBJ2-7; TRBD1 or TRBD2 may be the D gene (5 bases each). This CDR3 has 13 residues. In germline, CDR1 is SGHRS, CDR2 YFSETQ. V shed 5 bases and J shed 1 base, with 10 bases lying between them. The CDR3, as DNA: TGCGCCAGCAGATGGGACGGATCCTACGAGCAGTACTTC. Protein sequence: CASRWDGSYEQYF.

This clone was counted between two and nine times. The V and J genes are TRBV2 and TRBJ2-2; TRBD1 matches at 7 bases. This CDR3 is built from 15 residues. Germline V gene sequence: CDR1 SNHLY, CDR2 FYNNEI. V lost 6 bases, J lost 5 bases, and 9 bases stayed unmatched. This chain's CDR3 is CASRALQGQTGELFF. The CDR3, as DNA: TGTGCCAGCAGAGCCCTACAGGGACAGACCGGGGAGCTGTTTTTT.

The rearrangement links TRBV6-5 to TRBJ1-1; D remains ambiguous. The CDR3 is 12 amino acids. V gave up 5 bases and J gave up 1 base, with 5 bases separating them. Germline V lookup: CDR1 MNHEY, CDR2 SVGAGI. CDR3 DNA: TGTGCCAGCAGTCACGGGAACACTGAAGCTTTCTTT. This gives the protein CASSHGNTEAFF.

This clone was seen more than once but under ten times. The CDR3 nucleotides read TGTGCCGCACGACAGGGAGCGAACACCGGGGAGCTGTTTTTT. Translation: CAARQGANTGELFF. The chain employs TRBV10-3 and TRBJ2-2, with 7 bases lining up with TRBD1. The CDR3 covers 14 residues. CDR1 is ENHRY, CDR2 SYGVKD, per germline. V shed 11 bases and J 0 bases; nucleotides not matched to a gene: 6.

The chain has TRBV7-9 and TRBJ2-1; a weak D match, TRBD1 (6 bases). Trimming took 1 base from V and 8 from J, leaving 18 bases between them. Germline V lookup: CDR1 SEHNR, CDR2 FQNEAQ (reference sequence). The CDR3 is made up of 16 amino acids. The CDR3 sequence is CASSLGLGTPNHEQFF. DNA for the CDR3: TGTGCCAGCAGCTTAGGGCTCGGGACACCGAACCATGAGCAGTTCTTC. Based on the CDR3 plus reference TRBV7-9 and TRBJ2-1, the full variable domain is DTGVSQNPRHKITKRGQNVTFRCDPISEHNRLYWYRQTLGQGPEFLTYFQNEAQLEKSRLLSDRFSAERPKGSFSTLEIQRTEQGDSAMYLCASSLGLGTPNHEQFFGPGTRLTVL.

J is TRBJ2-7 and V is TRBV5-1, with D possibly being TRBD2 (5 bases). Germline CDR1 and CDR2: SGHRS and YFSETQ. This CDR3 is 14 amino acids long. The V and J ends lost 4 bases and 5 bases respectively, with 16 bases between them. CDR3 nucleotide sequence: TGCGCCAGCAGCGAACTCCGGGGAGTCAACGAGCAGTACTTC. This gives the protein CASSELRGVNEQYF.

The chain couples TRBV7-9 to TRBJ2-7; the D is unclear. V was clipped by 5 bases and J by 0 bases, with 11 bases between them. CDR1 is SEHNR, CDR2 FQNEAQ, per germline (reference sequence). CDR3 length: 14 amino acids. For the CDR3, the DNA is TGTGCCAGCAGCCACCGACACTCCTCCTACGAGCAGTACTTC. This translates into CASSHRHSSYEQYF. The full variable domain, its missing parts supplied by reference TRBV7-9 and TRBJ2-7, is DTGVSQNPRHKITKRGQNVTFRCDPISEHNRLYWYRQTLGQGPEFLTYFQNEAQLEKSRLLSDRFSAERPKGSFSTLEIQRTEQGDSAMYLCASSHRHSSYEQYFGPGTRLTVT.

This chain uses TRBV6-5 with TRBJ2-5; TRBD2 matches 11 bases. V trimming: 5 bases; J trimming: 2 bases; junction bases outside the gene matches: 4. Germline lookup yields CDR1 MNHEY and CDR2 SVGAGI. This CDR3 is built from 15 residues. DNA of the CDR3: TGTGCCAGCAGTCAGACTAGCGGGGATCAAGAGACCCAGTACTTC. This sequence encodes CASSQTSGDQETQYF.

The chain joins TRBV13 to TRBJ2-7, with 8 bases lining up with TRBD2. Germline V gene data show CDR1 as PRHDT and CDR2 as FYEKMQ (reference sequence). The CDR3 totals 17 residues. The ends lost 3 bases at V and 5 bases at J; junction bases unmatched: 15. This chain's CDR3 is CASSLAGSSGGYDEQYF. CDR3 sequence (DNA): TGTGCCAGCAGCTTGGCCGGCTCAAGCGGGGGATATGACGAGCAGTACTTC.

The V gene is TRBV29-1, the J gene TRBJ1-1, with TRBD1 matching 7 bases. The CDR3 has 14 amino acids. The germline CDR1 and CDR2 sequences are SQVTM and ANQGSEA. The trim removed 1 base at V and 0 bases at J, leaving 2 bases unmatched. DNA of the CDR3: TGCAGCGTTGAAGGGGGACAGATGAACACTGAAGCTTTCTTT. Its translation: CSVEGGQMNTEAFF. Variable domain in full (rest from reference TRBV29-1 and TRBJ1-1): SAVISQKPSRDICQRGTSLTIQCQVDSQVTMMFWYRQQPGQSLTLIATANQGSEATYESGFVIDKFPISRPNLTFSTLTVSNMSPEDSSIYLCSVEGGQMNTEAFFGQGTRLTVV.

The chain combines TRBV6-1 with TRBJ1-1; 8 bases match TRBD1. Germline V gives CDR1 MNHNS, CDR2 SASEGT. The CDR3 loop spans 11 amino acids. Unmatched junction bases numbered 6, after V lost 6 bases and J lost 12 bases. CDR3 sequence (DNA): TGTGCCAGCAGAGTGGACAGGGAAACTTTCTTT. This codes for CASRVDRETFF.

V and J are TRBV23-1 and TRBJ2-7; no reliable D call. TRBV23-1 is sorted into the ORF group, with uncertain function. CDR3 size: 14 residues. Trimming removed 0 bases from V and 0 bases from J, with 6 bases in between. The CDR3 region has the DNA TGCGCCAGCAGTCAATCGAAGAGCTCCTACGAGCAGTACTTC. It specifies CASSQSKSSYEQYF.

This chain joins TRBV19 and TRBJ1-2; D call uncertain. Between the trimmed V and J ends, which lost 2 bases and 5 bases, there was a span of 6 bases. The germline V gene has CDR1 LNHDA and CDR2 SQIVND (reference sequence). There are 12 residues in the CDR3. The CDR3 loop is CASSISGYGYTF. The CDR3 nucleotides read TGTGCCAGTAGTATAAGTGGTTATGGCTACACCTTC.

This chain joins TRBV5-1 and TRBJ1-4; D perhaps matches TRBD1 (6 bases). Germline V CDR1 and CDR2: SGHRS, YFSETQ. Trimming took off 5 bases at V and 0 bases at J, with 23 bases between the two ends. The CDR3 is 19 amino acids. The DNA for the CDR3 is TGCGCCAGCAGGTTGTATGGACAGCAGGACCCTGCAACTAATGAAAAACTGTTTTTT. Protein sequence: CASRLYGQQDPATNEKLFF.

This clone was counted between two and nine times. The chain has TRBV6-6 and TRBJ2-1; no definite D call. The ends were cut back, 6 bases at V and 8 bases at J, with 11 bases in the middle. CDR1 is MNHNY, CDR2 SVGAGI, per germline (reference sequence). CDR3 size: 12 residues. CDR3 region: CASSLGSYEQFF. CDR3 sequence (DNA): TGTGCCAGCAGCTTGGGCAGCTATGAGCAGTTCTTC.

The sample holds a few counts of this clone. V and J are TRBV29-1 and TRBJ2-5, with D tentatively TRBD2 (5 bases). The CDR3 has 15 residues. The V and J ends lost 3 bases and 5 bases respectively, with 19 bases between them. Germline CDR1 SQVTM, CDR2 ANQGSEA. The CDR3 protein is CSVDLPGIRGETQYF. CDR3 coding DNA: TGCAGCGTTGATTTGCCGGGAATCCGAGGGGAGACCCAGTACTTC.

The V and J genes are TRBV25-1 and TRBJ2-5; D is unclear. Looked up from germline, CDR1 is MGHDK and CDR2 is SYGVNS. The CDR3 is 14 amino acids. The V end lost 5 bases, the J end lost 4 bases, and 14 bases lay between the germline ends. CDR3 in DNA: TGTGCCAGCAGTAGCACAACAGCGCCAGAGACCCAGTACTTC. Translating it yields CASSSTTAPETQYF.

The chain links TRBV4-1 to TRBJ1-2; the D is unclear. V was cut by 4 bases and J by 5 bases, with 14 bases left in between. The CDR3 contains 14 residues. Germline-derived CDR1 and CDR2 are MGHRA and YSYEKL. Here the CDR3 DNA reads TGCGCCAGCAGCCGAGATCGGGGTCGGTATGGCTACACCTTC. Protein sequence: CASSRDRGRYGYTF.

V usage is TRBV11-2 and J usage is TRBJ1-2; 8 positions match TRBD1. This CDR3 is 16 amino acids long. The trim removed 1 base at V and 4 bases at J, leaving 8 bases unmatched. Germline values: CDR1 SGHAT, CDR2 FQNNGV. CDR3 DNA: TGTGCCAGCAGCTTAGCCCGGGACAGGCCACCCTATGGCTACACCTTC. It translates to CASSLARDRPPYGYTF.

V gene TRBV5-4 combines with J gene TRBJ2-7, with D possibly TRBD1 on 6 matching bases. The V and J ends lost 4 bases and 3 bases respectively, with 14 bases between them. This CDR3 is built from 14 residues. Germline V lookup: CDR1 SGHNT, CDR2 YYREEE (reference sequence). The CDR3 bases are TGTGCCAGCAGCCCCAGCACAGGGTTCTACGAGCAGTACTTC. The encoded protein is CASSPSTGFYEQYF.